This entry is about one T cell receptor beta chain. The CDR3 length is 15 residues. With V trimmed by 5 bases and J by 1 base, 5 bases remained unmatched. CDR1 is SGHAT, CDR2 FQNNGV, per germline. This sample was taken from a study of blood T cell repertoires in COVID-19. Study-level information: The study drew acute and convalescent COVID-19 samples from the United States, Italy and Spain. In each case, the material was cDNA or gDNA derived from T cells, B-cell-depleted T cells, or PBMCs.

Original methodology: Amplification of reference gene primers provided the estimated nucleated cell counts. TCRdb's table, derived via immunoSEQ multiplex PCR, lists solely in-frame clones and lacks some. V, J and clone size derive from that table, while D and trimming were established from the DNA sequence. The table includes some 490,000 clones, approximately 86% detected once. Each recovered donor of Cohort 3 presented with two negative PCRs, clearance, or symptom resolution. The chain is built from TRBV11-2 and TRBJ2-7, with 10 positions matching TRBD1. Sequenced: PBMCs or T cells enriched from blood (not recorded which). The TCR sequence derives from a woman aged 55 to 70 who had recovered from COVID-19. The CDR3 sequence: CASSAGTGASYEQYF. For the CDR3, the DNA is TGTGCCAGCAGCGCCGGGACAGGGGCATCCTACGAGCAGTACTTC.